This record concerns one TCR beta chain sequence. The assay was immunoSEQ multiplex PCR, and TCRdb's table has in-frame clones only and misses some. The sample records around 200,000 clones, approximately 83% being singletons. Germline values: CDR1 SGHRS, CDR2 YFSETQ. The CDR3 consists of 16 residues. V lost 1 base, J lost 6 bases, and 9 bases stayed unmatched. The data originate from a study of blood T cell repertoires in COVID-19. For the study at large: Some COVID-19 samples were acute and others convalescent; all came from the United States, Italy and Spain. PBMCs, B-cell-depleted T cells, or T cells were the source of the cDNA or gDNA that made up the material.

The rearrangement links TRBV5-1 to TRBJ1-2; 10 positions match TRBD1. This clonotype originated in a woman in her forties with active or convalescent COVID-19. The sequenced sample consisted of peripheral blood. In DNA form, the CDR3 reads TGCGCCAGCAGCTTGAGGGTTGTCGACAGGGGGCATGGCTACACCTTC. Amino acid sequence: CASSLRVVDRGHGYTF.